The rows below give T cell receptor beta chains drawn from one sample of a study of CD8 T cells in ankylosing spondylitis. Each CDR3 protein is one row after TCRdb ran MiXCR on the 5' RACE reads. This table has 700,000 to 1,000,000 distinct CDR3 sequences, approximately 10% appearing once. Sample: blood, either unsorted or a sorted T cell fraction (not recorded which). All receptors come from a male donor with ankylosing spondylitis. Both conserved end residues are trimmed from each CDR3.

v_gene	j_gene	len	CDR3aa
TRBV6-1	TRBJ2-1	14	ASSTTSGGAGNEQF
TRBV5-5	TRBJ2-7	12	ASSKDGRRDEQY
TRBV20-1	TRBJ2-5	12	SARGGDHQETQY
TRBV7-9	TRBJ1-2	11	ASRRQGADGYT
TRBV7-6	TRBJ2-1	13	ASSLANGVKNEQF
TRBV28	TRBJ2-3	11	ASIKAPTDTQY
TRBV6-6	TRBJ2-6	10	ASSRDTGVLT
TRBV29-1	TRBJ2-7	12	SVEGLYPTYEQY
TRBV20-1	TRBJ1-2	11	SARDAVRDGYT
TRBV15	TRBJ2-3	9	ATSREGTQY
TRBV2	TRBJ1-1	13	ATIRRGTGDTEAF
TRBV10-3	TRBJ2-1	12	ATEGLAGRNEQF
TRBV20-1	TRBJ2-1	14	SARDQTSGRAEEQF
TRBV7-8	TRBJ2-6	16	ASSFAETLLSGANVLT
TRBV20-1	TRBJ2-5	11	SAGHQGAETQY
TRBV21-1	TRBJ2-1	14	ASSPWRGGDYNEQF
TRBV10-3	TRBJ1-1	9	AAIQNTEAF
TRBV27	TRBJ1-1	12	ASSLRTHNTEAF
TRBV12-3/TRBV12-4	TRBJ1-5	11	ASSPDTSQPQH
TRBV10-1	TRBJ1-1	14	ATPKARGYRGTEAF
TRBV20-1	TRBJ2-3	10	SARLFTDTQY
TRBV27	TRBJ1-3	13	ASSPQRGGGNTIY
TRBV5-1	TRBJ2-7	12	ASSLDGHLSGQY
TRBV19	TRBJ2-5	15	ASSIGLSSGLEETQY
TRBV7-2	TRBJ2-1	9	ASSPQEGQF
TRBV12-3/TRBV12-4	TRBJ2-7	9	ASSFFEEQY
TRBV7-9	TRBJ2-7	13	ASSQSGQGRYEQY
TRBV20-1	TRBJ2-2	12	SGLRTGGTGELF
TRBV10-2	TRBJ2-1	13	ASSGSARSYNEQF
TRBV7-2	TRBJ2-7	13	ASHPGGSGSYEQY
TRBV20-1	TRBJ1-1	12	SVRAARGRTEAF
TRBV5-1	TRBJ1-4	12	ASSITGPGEKLF
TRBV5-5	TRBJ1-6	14	ASSSILGVWNSPLH
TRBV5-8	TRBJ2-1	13	ASSFGTTVNNEQF
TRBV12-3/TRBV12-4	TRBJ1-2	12	ASSPYRDNYGYT
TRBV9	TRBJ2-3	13	ASSVRLDPGDTQY
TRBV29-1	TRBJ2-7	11	SGRGTGHDEQY
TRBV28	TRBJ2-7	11	ASSAPGQGLQY
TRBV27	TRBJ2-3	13	ASSLSWVSTDTQY
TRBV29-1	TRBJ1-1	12	SVEDLIRATEAF
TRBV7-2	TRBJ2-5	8	AIYDSPQY
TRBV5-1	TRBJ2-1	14	ASSSRQVRSYNEQF
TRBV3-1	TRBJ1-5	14	ASSHGTGNSNQPQH
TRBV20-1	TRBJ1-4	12	SAPFPGRYEKLF
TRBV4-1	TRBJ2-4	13	ASRSTTRIFDIQY
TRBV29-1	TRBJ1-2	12	SGCRDRCSYGYT
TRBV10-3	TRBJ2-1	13	AISRQGAVGNEQF
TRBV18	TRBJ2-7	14	ASSPPASGSSYEQY
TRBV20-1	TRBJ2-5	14	SARDGQGAREGTQY
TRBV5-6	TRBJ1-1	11	ASSTWADTEAF
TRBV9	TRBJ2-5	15	ASSAFLGQGAGETQY
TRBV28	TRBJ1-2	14	ASSPYSSRMNYGYT
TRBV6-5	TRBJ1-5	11	ASSMTVNQPQH